This T cell receptor (beta chain) was sequenced in a study of T-cell reconstitution after alpha-beta-depleted transplantation in children. It was with unique molecular identifiers that the TCRbeta library was prepared. A single record per CDR3 protein comes from TCRdb applying MiXCR to the PCR reads. The sample has roughly 570,000 distinct CDR3 sequences, roughly 27% seen once; the top ten hold just over 35%. The source was PBMCs, collected before TCRalphabeta/CD19-depleted stem cell transplant. The sequence came from a boy less than two years old with Wiskott-Aldrich syndrome, due to receive a stem cell transplant.

For the CDR3, the DNA is TGTGCCAGCGCACGACAGGGGAGCACTGAAGCTTTCTTT. It translates to CASARQGSTEAFF. This chain joins TRBV7-8 and TRBJ1-1; 8 bases align to TRBD1. This CDR3 has 13 amino acids. V dropped 8 bases and J dropped 4; count of bases not matched to a gene: 6. Germline CDR1 SGHVS, CDR2 FQNEAQ.